Below, 15 T cell receptor beta chains from the same sample are listed, as sequenced in a study of blood T cell repertoires in COVID-19. Some clones are missing from TCRdb's copy, which holds only in-frame ones; the method was immunoSEQ multiplex PCR. The sample lists just over 650,000 clones, just under 90% seen once, with approximately 0.3% in the top ten. The sequencing input was peripheral blood. All receptors come from a woman younger than 30 with acute or convalescent COVID-19.

Here the CDR3 reads CASSQGSAAANQPQHF. CDR3 bases: TGTGCCAGCAGCCAAGGATCGGCGGCGGCCAATCAGCCCCAGCATTTT. V gene TRBV4-2 combines with J gene TRBJ1-5; the D is unclear. The V gene lost 1 base and the J gene lost 3 bases, with 13 bases spanning the gap. From germline, CDR1 is LGHNA and CDR2 YNFKEQ. The CDR3 runs 16 residues.

This chain connects TRBV7-9 to TRBJ1-3; TRBD1 matches at 7 bases. The V segment lost 3 bases and the J segment 1 base; nucleotides outside the gene matches: 9. The CDR3 is made up of 17 amino acids. Germline assignment: CDR1 SEHNR and CDR2 FQNEAQ (reference sequence). The CDR3 is CASSFPGQRPSGNTIYF. In DNA form, the CDR3 reads TGTGCCAGCAGCTTCCCGGGACAGCGGCCGTCTGGAAACACCATATATTTT. The variable domain in full, completed from reference TRBV7-9 and TRBJ1-3, reads DTGVSQNPRHKITKRGQNVTFRCDPISEHNRLYWYRQTLGQGPEFLTYFQNEAQLEKSRLLSDRFSAERPKGSFSTLEIQRTEQGDSAMYLCASSFPGQRPSGNTIYFGEGSWLTVV.

CDR3 in DNA: TGTGCCAGCAGTCCGAGACAGGGAGTTGGCTACACCTTC. Amino acid sequence: CASSPRQGVGYTF. V usage is TRBV12-3 or TRBV12-4 and J usage is TRBJ1-2, with 7 bases lining up with TRBD1. This CDR3 is built from 13 residues. J gave up 7 bases and V 5 bases, and 7 bases lay outside the gene matches.

The J gene is TRBJ1-6, the V gene TRBV6-2 or TRBV6-3; D remains unclear. This CDR3 is built from 13 residues. Germline V CDR1 and CDR2: MNHEY, SVGEGT. V was shortened by 4 bases and J by 6 bases, with 7 bases between the two germline ends. CDR3 sequence (DNA): TGTGCCAGCAGTTCAGCAGGTAATTCACCCCTCCACTTT. This translates into CASSSAGNSPLHF.

This clone was seen more than once but under ten times. The rearrangement uses TRBV5-1 and TRBJ1-6, with D perhaps matching TRBD1 (6 bases). The CDR3 contains 16 residues. V lost 1 base and J 0 bases, leaving 8 bases between the germline ends. The germline gives CDR1 SGHRS, CDR2 YFSETQ. The CDR3 reads CASSLTGNSYNSPLHF. The CDR3 DNA reads TGCGCCAGCAGCTTGACAGGGAACTCCTATAATTCACCCCTCCACTTT.

V usage is TRBV18 and J usage is TRBJ1-1, with D perhaps matching TRBD1 (5 bases). The CDR3 is made up of 14 amino acids. Trimming pared 6 bases from V and 5 bases from J, leaving 16 bases between. Germline values: CDR1 KGHSH, CDR2 LQKENI. The CDR3 reads CASSRALGGTEAFF. The CDR3 bases are TGTGCCAGCTCCCGAGCGCTGGGGGGGACTGAAGCTTTCTTT.

The gene calls are TRBV6-4 and TRBJ1-2, with a possible D match to TRBD1 (5 bases). CDR3 length: 13 amino acids. Trimming took 2 bases from V and 5 from J, leaving 9 bases between them. In germline, CDR1 is MRHNA, CDR2 SNTAGT. CDR3 in amino acids: CASSDGGYYGYTF. The CDR3 DNA reads TGTGCCAGCAGTGACGGGGGGTATTATGGCTACACCTTC.

The rearrangement joins TRBV9 to TRBJ2-1; maybe TRBD2 (6 bases). Trimming stripped 3 bases from V and 8 bases from J, with 15 bases between. Looked up from germline, CDR1 is SGDLS and CDR2 is YYNGEE. This CDR3 contains 14 residues. The CDR3 region is CASSDGTEDYEQFF. CDR3 nucleotide sequence: TGTGCCAGCAGCGACGGGACTGAGGACTATGAGCAGTTCTTC.

V is TRBV6-1 and J is TRBJ1-6; D gene unclear. This CDR3 is built from 15 residues. The V end was cut by 4 bases, the J end by 2 bases, with 9 bases between. Germline CDR1 reads MNHNS; CDR2 reads SASEGT. The CDR3 protein is CASSGPGTYNSPLHF. The CDR3 DNA follows: TGTGCCAGCAGTGGACCAGGCACCTATAATTCACCCCTCCACTTT.

V is TRBV9 and J is TRBJ1-3; D is perhaps TRBD1 (5 bases). The germline gives CDR1 SGDLS, CDR2 YYNGEE. The CDR3 is made up of 16 amino acids. Trimming cost V 3 bases and J 3 bases, with 16 bases left between them. DNA of the CDR3: TGTGCCAGCAGCGCGGCACCCAGGGTGGGTGGAAACACCATATATTTT. The encoded protein is CASSAAPRVGGNTIYF.

This chain joins TRBV7-8 and TRBJ1-3, with D unclear. V dropped 3 bases and J dropped 8 bases, with 5 bases sitting between them. Germline CDR1 reads SGHVS; CDR2 reads FQNEAQ. This CDR3 contains 11 residues. The CDR3 bases are TGTGCCAGCAGCTTCCGGGACACCATATATTTT. This translates into CASSFRDTIYF.

This chain joins TRBV30 and TRBJ1-1; 10 nucleotides line up with TRBD1. The CDR3 extends over 15 amino acids. With V trimmed by 1 base and J by 5 bases, 7 bases remained unmatched. Germline values: CDR1 GTSNPN, CDR2 SVGIG (reference sequence). DNA for the CDR3: TGTGCCTGGAGTGCCGGGACAGGGGTTGAAACTGAAGCTTTCTTT. This translates into CAWSAGTGVETEAFF.

The chain employs TRBV9 and TRBJ2-1, with D tentatively TRBD1 (6 bases). CDR3 size: 14 residues. Germline V gene sequence: CDR1 SGDLS, CDR2 YYNGEE. V was shortened by 8 bases and J by 12 bases, with 24 bases between the two germline ends. The DNA for the CDR3 is TGTGCCAGTAGTTTATCCGGGACACTACAAGGGCAGTTCTTC. Translation gives CASSLSGTLQGQFF.

This sequence joins TRBV3-1 (or the pseudogene TRBV3-2) and TRBJ2-7; the match to TRBD1 covers 7 bases. V was pared by 2 bases and J by 1 base, with 8 bases of the junction left unmatched. The CDR3 extends over 16 amino acids. Germline CDR1 is LGHDT and CDR2 is YNNKEL (reference sequence). This chain's CDR3 is CASSQKGTVFSYEQYF. CDR3 bases: TGTGCCAGCAGCCAAAAAGGGACAGTTTTTTCCTACGAGCAGTACTTC.

The chain couples TRBV19 to TRBJ2-7; perhaps TRBD2 as D (5 bases). Germline V gene sequence: CDR1 LNHDA, CDR2 SQIVND (reference sequence). The V gene lost 1 base and the J gene lost 5 bases, with 9 bases spanning the gap. This CDR3 contains 13 residues. This CDR3 reads CASSIGGVDEQYF. The CDR3 nucleotides read TGTGCCAGTAGTATAGGGGGAGTCGACGAGCAGTACTTC.